The text below deals with one TCR beta chain. Grouping used clinical history reported by participants in a survey and questionnaire. Recovered Cohort 3 donors showed two negative PCRs, clearance, or symptom resolution. Trimming left V 6 bases short and J 2 bases short, with 11 bases between. The CDR3 is made up of 13 amino acids. Germline values: CDR1 MNHEY, CDR2 SVGEGT. In the original analysis: Reference gene primer amplification in the assay estimated nucleated cell counts. Measured with immunoSEQ multiplex PCR; TCRdb has only the in-frame clones, and not every one. From that table come the V and J calls and clone size; the DNA was used to work out D and trimming. The table includes around 500,000 clones, 88% detected once. These data belong to a study of blood T cell repertoires in COVID-19. Study as a whole: From T cells, B-cell-depleted T cells, or PBMCs came the material, which was cDNA or gDNA.

The origin of this receptor is a woman in her thirties or forties who had recovered from COVID-19. What was sequenced was PBMCs or T cells enriched from blood (not recorded which). This sequence joins TRBV6-2 or TRBV6-3 and TRBJ2-7; D may be TRBD1 (6 bases). The CDR3 is CASSGNRAYEQYF. As DNA, the CDR3 is TGTGCCAGCAGCGGGAACAGGGCCTACGAGCAGTACTTC.